This TCR beta chain is drawn from a study of T cell clones after liver transplantation. Study background: Three of the eight recipients were HCV-positive; the rest had non-autoimmune, non-viral transplant indications.

Germline lookup yields CDR1 SGHDT and CDR2 YYEEEE. Deletions cut 7 bases from V and 3 bases from J, with 20 bases between. The CDR3 is 15 residues long. Measured with immunoSEQ multiplex PCR; TCRdb has only the in-frame clones, and not every one. Here the sample spans some 80,000 clones, under 90% being singletons. V and J are TRBV5-6 and TRBJ2-7, with D possibly called TRBD1 or TRBD2 (5 bases each). This receptor was taken from a human patient who received a liver transplant. Part of the T cells may come from the graft donor. Material: CD4+ T cells from blood, obtained around 50 months after liver transplant. The CDR3 reads CASEAGTNFNYEQYF. Here the CDR3 DNA reads TGTGCCAGCGAGGCAGGGACCAACTTTAACTACGAGCAGTACTTC.